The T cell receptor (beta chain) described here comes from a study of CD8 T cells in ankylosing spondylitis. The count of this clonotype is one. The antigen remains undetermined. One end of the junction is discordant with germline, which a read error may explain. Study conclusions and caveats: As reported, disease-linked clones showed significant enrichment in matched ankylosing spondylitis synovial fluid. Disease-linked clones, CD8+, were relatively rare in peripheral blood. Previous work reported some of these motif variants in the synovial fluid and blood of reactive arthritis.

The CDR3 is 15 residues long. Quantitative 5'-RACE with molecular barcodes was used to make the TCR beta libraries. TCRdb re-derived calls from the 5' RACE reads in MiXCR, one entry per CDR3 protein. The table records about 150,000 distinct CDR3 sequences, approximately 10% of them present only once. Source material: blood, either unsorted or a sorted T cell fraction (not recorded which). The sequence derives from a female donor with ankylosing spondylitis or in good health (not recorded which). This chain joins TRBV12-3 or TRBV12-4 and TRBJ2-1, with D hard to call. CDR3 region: CASRWHSNDGNEEFF. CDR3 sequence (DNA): TGTGCCAGCAGATGGCACAGTAATGACGGCAATGAGGAGTTCTTC.